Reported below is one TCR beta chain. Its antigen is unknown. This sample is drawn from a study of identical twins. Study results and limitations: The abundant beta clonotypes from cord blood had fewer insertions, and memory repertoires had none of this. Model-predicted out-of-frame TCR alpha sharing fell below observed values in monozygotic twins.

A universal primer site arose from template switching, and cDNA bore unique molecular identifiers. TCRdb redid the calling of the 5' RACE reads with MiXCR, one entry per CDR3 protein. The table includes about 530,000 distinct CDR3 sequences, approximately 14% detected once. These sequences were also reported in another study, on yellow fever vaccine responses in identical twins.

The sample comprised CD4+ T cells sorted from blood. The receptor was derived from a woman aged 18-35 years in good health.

This CDR3 is CASIPGNRELTYNEQFF. The CDR3 DNA sequence: TGTGCCAGCATCCCTGGCAACCGGGAACTTACATACAATGAGCAGTTCTTC. The J gene is TRBJ2-1, the V gene TRBV28, with TRBD2 as a possible D gene (5 bases). The CDR3 has 17 residues. V was shortened by 7 bases and J by 4 bases, with 23 bases between the two germline ends. Per germline, CDR1 MDHEN and CDR2 SYDVKM.